This T cell receptor (beta chain) comes out of a study of cytomegalovirus exposure and HLA in healthy donors. Whole-study findings and limits: Sequencing had likely introduced a cluster of highly shared sequence variants as an artifact.

A remark on this clone: What it binds is not known.

The junction had 12 bases not matched to a gene; V was cut back by 0 bases and J by 2 bases. The CDR3 is 18 residues long. CDR1 is ENHRY, CDR2 SYGVKD, per germline. 60 Vbeta and 13 Jbeta primers were used in PCR. The authors' processing: Later, an analysis found around 77 million unique TCR beta chains, and about 10 million of these were shared. The protocol was immunoSEQ multiplex PCR, while the TCRdb copy is restricted to in-frame clones and leaves out a portion. That table is the source of V, J and clone size, and D and trimming were worked out from the DNA. The sample includes 250,000 or so clones, roughly 84% of them seen just once.

Sequencing was done on a sample of PBMCs. The chain links TRBV10-3 to TRBJ2-5; the match to TRBD1 covers 7 bases. The origin of this receptor is a human donor in good health. The CDR3, as DNA: TGTGCCATCAGTGAGTCGACAATCTTAGGACAGGCGCAAGAGACCCAGTACTTC. This translates into CAISESTILGQAQETQYF.